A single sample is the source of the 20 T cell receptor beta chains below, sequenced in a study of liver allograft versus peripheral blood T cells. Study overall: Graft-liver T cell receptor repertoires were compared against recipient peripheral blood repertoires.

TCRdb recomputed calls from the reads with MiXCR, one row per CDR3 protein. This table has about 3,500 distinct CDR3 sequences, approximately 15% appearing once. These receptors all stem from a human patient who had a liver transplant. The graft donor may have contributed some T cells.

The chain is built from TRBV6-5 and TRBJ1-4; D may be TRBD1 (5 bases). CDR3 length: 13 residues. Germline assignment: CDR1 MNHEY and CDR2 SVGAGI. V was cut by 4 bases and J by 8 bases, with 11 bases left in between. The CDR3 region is CASSSQVSEKLFF. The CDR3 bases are TGTGCCAGCAGTTCACAGGTTTCGGAAAAACTGTTTTTT.

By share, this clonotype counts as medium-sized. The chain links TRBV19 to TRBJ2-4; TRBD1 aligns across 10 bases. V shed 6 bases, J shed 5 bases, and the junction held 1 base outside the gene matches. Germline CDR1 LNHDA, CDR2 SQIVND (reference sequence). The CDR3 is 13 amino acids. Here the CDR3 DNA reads TGTGCCAGTAGAGGGACAGGGGAAAACATTCAGTACTTC. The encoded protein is CASRGTGENIQYF.

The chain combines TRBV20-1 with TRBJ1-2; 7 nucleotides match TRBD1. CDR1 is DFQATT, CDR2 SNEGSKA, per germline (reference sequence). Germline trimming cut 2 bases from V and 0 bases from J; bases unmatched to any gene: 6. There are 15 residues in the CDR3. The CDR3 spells CSARHGTAPNYGYTF. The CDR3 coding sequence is TGCAGTGCTAGACACGGGACAGCTCCTAACTATGGCTACACCTTC.

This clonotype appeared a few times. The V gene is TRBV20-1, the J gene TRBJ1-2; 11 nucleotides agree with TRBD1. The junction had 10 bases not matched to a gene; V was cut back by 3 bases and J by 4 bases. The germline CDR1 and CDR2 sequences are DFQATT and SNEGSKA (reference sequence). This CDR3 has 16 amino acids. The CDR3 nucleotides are TGCAGTGCTAGTCCCTCGACGGGACAGGGGGTCTATGGCTACACCTTC. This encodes CSASPSTGQGVYGYTF.

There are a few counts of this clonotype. CDR3 nucleotides: TGCAGTGCTAGGCTAGCGGGGGGCCGGGAGACCCAGTACTTC. Its protein product is CSARLAGGRETQYF. The chain combines TRBV20-1 with TRBJ2-5; 11 bases agree with TRBD2. CDR3 length: 14 amino acids. Germline trimming cut 3 bases from V and 5 bases from J; bases unmatched to any gene: 5. Germline lookup yields CDR1 DFQATT and CDR2 SNEGSKA (reference sequence).

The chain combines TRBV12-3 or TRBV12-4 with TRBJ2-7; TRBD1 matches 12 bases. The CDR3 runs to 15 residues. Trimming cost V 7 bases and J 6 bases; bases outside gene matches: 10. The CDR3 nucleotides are TGTGCCAGCATTCCCGCCGGGACAGGGGGCAGCGAGCAGTACTTC. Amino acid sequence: CASIPAGTGGSEQYF.

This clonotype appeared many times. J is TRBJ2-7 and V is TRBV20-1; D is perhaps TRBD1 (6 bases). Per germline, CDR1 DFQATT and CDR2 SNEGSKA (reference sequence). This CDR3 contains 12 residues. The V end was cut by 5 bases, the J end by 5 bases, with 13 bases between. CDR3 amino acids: CSAEGGVHEQYF. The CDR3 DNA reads TGCAGTGCTGAAGGGGGAGTCCACGAGCAGTACTTC.

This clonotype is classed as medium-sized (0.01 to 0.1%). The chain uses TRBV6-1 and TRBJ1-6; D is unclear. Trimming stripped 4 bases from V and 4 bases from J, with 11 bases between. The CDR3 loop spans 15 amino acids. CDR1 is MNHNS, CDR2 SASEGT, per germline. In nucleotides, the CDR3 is TGTGCCAGCAGTGGGACGGGATCTTATAATTCACCCCTCCACTTT. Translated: CASSGTGSYNSPLHF.

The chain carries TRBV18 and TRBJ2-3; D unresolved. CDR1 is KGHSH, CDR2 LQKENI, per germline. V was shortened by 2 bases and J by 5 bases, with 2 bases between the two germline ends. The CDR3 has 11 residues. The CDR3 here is CASSPGDTQYF. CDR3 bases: TGTGCCAGCTCACCAGGAGATACGCAGTATTTT.

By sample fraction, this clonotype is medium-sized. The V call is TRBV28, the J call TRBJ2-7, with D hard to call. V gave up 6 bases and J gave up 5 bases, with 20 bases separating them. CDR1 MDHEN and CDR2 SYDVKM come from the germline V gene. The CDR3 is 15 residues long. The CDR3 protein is CASSSPGRSTDEQYF. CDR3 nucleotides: TGTGCCAGCAGCTCACCGGGTCGTAGTACGGACGAGCAGTACTTC.

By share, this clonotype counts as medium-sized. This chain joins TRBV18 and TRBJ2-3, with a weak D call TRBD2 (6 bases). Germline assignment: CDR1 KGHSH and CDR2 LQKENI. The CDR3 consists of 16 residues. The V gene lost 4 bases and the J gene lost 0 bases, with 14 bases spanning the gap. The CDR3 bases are TGTGCCAGCTCACTACTAGCACCTTCTAGCACAGATACGCAGTATTTT. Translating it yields CASSLLAPSSTDTQYF.

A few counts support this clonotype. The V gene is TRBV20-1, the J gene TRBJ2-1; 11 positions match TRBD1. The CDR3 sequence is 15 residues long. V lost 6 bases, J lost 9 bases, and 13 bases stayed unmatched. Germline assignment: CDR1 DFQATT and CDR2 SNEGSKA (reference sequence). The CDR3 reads CSATIAGQGAGEQFF. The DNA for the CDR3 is TGCAGTGCAACAATAGCCGGACAGGGGGCCGGTGAGCAGTTCTTC.

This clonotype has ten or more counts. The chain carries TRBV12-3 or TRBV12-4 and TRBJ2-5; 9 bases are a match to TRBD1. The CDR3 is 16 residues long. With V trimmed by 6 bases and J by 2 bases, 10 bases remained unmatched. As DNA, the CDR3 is TGTGCCAGCAGCCCACTTCCGGGACAGGGTCAAGAGACCCAGTACTTC. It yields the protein CASSPLPGQGQETQYF.

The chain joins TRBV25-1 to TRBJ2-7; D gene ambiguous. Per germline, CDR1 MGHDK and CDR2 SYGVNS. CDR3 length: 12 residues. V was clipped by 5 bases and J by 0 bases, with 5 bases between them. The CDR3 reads CASSRTSYEQYF. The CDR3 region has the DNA TGTGCCAGCAGTCGGACCTCCTACGAGCAGTACTTC.

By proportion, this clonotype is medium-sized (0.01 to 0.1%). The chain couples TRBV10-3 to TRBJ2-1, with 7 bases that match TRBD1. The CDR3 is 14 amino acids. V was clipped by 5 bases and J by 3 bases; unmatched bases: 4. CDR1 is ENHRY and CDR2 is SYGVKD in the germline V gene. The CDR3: CAISRDSLYNEQFF. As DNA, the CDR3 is TGTGCCATCAGTCGGGACAGTCTCTACAATGAGCAGTTCTTC.

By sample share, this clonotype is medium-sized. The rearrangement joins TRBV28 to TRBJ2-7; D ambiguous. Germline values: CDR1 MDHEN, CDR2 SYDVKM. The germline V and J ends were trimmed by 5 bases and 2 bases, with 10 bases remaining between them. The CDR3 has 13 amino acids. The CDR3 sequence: CASSPPSTYEQYF. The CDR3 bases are TGTGCCAGCAGTCCGCCTTCCACCTACGAGCAGTACTTC.

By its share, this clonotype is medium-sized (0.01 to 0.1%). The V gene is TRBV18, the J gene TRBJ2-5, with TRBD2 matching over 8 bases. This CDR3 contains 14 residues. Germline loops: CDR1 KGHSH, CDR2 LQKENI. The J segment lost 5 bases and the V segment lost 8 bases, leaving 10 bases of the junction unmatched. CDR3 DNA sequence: TGTGCCAGCGCCCCCCCTAGCGGGTTTGAGACCCAGTACTTC. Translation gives CASAPPSGFETQYF. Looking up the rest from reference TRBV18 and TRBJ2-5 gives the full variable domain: NAGVMQNPRHLVRRRGQEARLRCSPMKGHSHVYWYRQLPEEGLKFMVYLQKENIIDESGMPKERFSAEFPKEGPSILRIQQVVRGDSAAYFCASAPPSGFETQYFGPGTRLLVL.

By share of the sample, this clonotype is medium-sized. CDR3 DNA: TGTGCCAGCAGCCGACAGGGGGCAACAACCGGGGAGCTGTTTTTT. It codes for CASSRQGATTGELFF. This rearrangement joins TRBV6-5 to TRBJ2-2, with 10 bases lining up with TRBD1. The V gene end was trimmed by 6 bases and the J gene end by 5 bases; junction bases not matched to a gene: 6. This CDR3 has 15 residues. Germline V gives CDR1 MNHEY, CDR2 SVGAGI.

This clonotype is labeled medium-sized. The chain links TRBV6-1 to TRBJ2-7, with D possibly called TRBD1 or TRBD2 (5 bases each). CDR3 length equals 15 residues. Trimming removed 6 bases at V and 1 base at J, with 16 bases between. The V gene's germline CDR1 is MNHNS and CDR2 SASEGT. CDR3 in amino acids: CASRNTGTDSYEQYF. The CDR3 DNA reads TGTGCCAGCAGGAACACCGGGACGGATTCCTACGAGCAGTACTTC.

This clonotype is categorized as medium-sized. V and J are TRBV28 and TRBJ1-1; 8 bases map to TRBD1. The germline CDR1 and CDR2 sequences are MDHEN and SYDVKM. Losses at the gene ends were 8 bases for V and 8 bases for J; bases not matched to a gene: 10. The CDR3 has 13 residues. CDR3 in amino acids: CASRTGMEREAFF. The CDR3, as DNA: TGTGCCAGCCGGACAGGGATGGAGCGGGAAGCTTTCTTT.